Below are 3 T cell receptor beta chains sequenced from a single sample in a study of siplizumab effects on memory and regulatory T cells. The method was immunoSEQ multiplex PCR; TCRdb's version includes in-frame clones alone and lacks a portion of them. The table has approximately 94,000 clones, more than 85% seen once; the top ten hold 0.14% to 0.15%. Sample: CD4+ T cells sorted from blood. The source of these receptors is a human donor in good health.

The chain has TRBV7-9 and TRBJ2-7; possible D gene TRBD2, 8 bases. The germline V and J ends were trimmed by 5 bases and 5 bases, with 19 bases remaining between them. CDR1 and CDR2 (germline): SEHNR, FQNEAQ (reference sequence). The CDR3 consists of 15 residues. CDR3: CASSAGGAGANEQYF. For the CDR3, the DNA is TGTGCCAGCAGCGCAGGGGGAGCGGGGGCCAACGAGCAGTACTTC.

V and J are TRBV28 and TRBJ2-7; TRBD1 agrees at 7 bases. The CDR3 loop spans 15 amino acids. V lost 6 bases and J lost 4; bases outside the gene matches: 12. CDR1 is MDHEN, CDR2 SYDVKM, per germline. DNA of the CDR3: TGTGCCAGCAGCTCAGTCCCCGGGACAGCATACGAGCAGTACTTC. Translating it yields CASSSVPGTAYEQYF.

The rearrangement uses TRBV7-2 and TRBJ2-7; no clear D gene. Germline V gene sequence: CDR1 SGHTA, CDR2 FQGNSA. The V end was cut by 2 bases, the J end by 3 bases, with 11 bases between. CDR3 length: 14 amino acids. The CDR3 loop reads CASSLLAEIYEQYF. CDR3 coding DNA: TGTGCCAGCAGCTTATTGGCAGAAATCTACGAGCAGTACTTC.